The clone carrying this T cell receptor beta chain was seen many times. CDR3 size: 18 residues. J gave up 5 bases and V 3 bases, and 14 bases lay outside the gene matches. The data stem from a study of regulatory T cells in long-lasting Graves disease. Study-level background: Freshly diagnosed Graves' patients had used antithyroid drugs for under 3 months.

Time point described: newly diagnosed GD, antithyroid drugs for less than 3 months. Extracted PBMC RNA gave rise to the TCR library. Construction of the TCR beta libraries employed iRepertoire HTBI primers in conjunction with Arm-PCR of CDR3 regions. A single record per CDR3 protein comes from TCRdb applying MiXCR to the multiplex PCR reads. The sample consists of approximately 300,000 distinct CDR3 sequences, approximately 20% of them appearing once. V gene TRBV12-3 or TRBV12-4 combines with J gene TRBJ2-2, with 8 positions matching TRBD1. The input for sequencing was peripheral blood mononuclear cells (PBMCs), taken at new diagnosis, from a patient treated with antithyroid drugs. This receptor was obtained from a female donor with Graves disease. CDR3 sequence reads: CASSFSSLRTGLTGELFF. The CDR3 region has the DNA TGTGCCAGCAGTTTTTCGTCTTTGCGGACAGGGCTGACCGGGGAGCTGTTTTTT.